The T cell receptor (beta chain) under discussion was sequenced for a study of shared clonotypes between healthy human individuals (dated by TCRdb to the early 2020s). At the level of the whole study: A few men and a couple of women, aged 18 to 49 years, made up the cohort. Per donor, three plates each were used for CD4 naive and CD4 memory, two for CD8 naive, and one for CD8 memory. The study deeply sequenced blood TCR repertoires of about five healthy adults to estimate repertoire size and the extent of clonotype sharing between individuals. To increase sequencing depth and limit assay-specific biases, TCR repertoire library preparation and sequencing were carried out by different laboratories using diverse techniques. Between about 0.85 and 10 billion PBMCs per donor were obtained by leukapheresis.

General study outcomes and caveats: Only blood was sampled, and tissue TCR repertoires likely differ from those in blood. Compared with non-shared clonotypes, the clonotypes found in all four sorted-subset donors had higher generation probabilities. Pairwise subsampling indicated that sequencing depth was expected to affect the degree of clonotype sharing among donors. Even with the large sequencing depth, rarefaction of the sorted-subset datasets indicated that sequencing was incomplete. The genetic and exposure-history diversity represented was limited by the small number of donors. Larger estimated clonotype richness was generally found for naive subsets than for memory subsets. Sharing across a few donors was observed for approximately 5% of naive CD4, over 3% of naive CD8, around 2.5% of memory CD4, and 0.4% of memory CD8 clonotypes.

The germline V gene encodes CDR1 SGHDN and CDR2 FVKESK. V drops 0 bases and J drops 3 bases, leaving 9 bases in between. The CDR3 sequence holds 14 residues, the cysteine and phenylalanine included. The retained sequence is limited to the CDR3, 42 bases, with the frame set at the first base. Turning to this clone: The clone's antigen remains unknown. It has no much larger one-base neighbor in the sample; base qualities were not kept.

Using the deep immunoSEQ assay, TCR CDR3 regions were amplified from genomic DNA by multiplex PCR. Genomic DNA extracted from each cell subset was distributed evenly over all wells of several immunoSEQ 96-well plates, and each plate served as one replicate. For sorted subsets, 200 to 250 ng genomic DNA, equal to tens of thousands of T cell genomes, was loaded into each replicate PCR. Purified libraries were measured with a Qubit 3.0 fluorometer, size-checked on a Bioanalyzer 2100, and measured again with the KAPA Library Quantification kit. Every immunoSEQ 96-well plate was sequenced on a separate single-read 150-cycle Illumina NextSeq 550 flow cell. From the authors' description of their analysis: Because the immunoSEQ output included only junctional sequences and no quality scores, the filtering could not be the same as the filtering used for full-length reads. Sequences were annotated with PyIR, a Python wrapper for IgBLAST v1.9, using IMGT germline references to assign V/J genes and CDR3. Reads with weak V/J assignments (E-value above 1e-6), missing CDR3, stop codons, out-of-frame junctions, or ambiguous translated residues were removed. V3J clonotypes were defined by identical inferred V gene, J gene, and CDR3 amino acid sequence. The percentage overlap between two repertoires was calculated by dividing the number of shared unique clonotypes by the size of the smaller repertoire. Richness of each repertoire was evaluated using RTK rarefaction, the Chao1 estimator, and Recon v2.1 estimates of unobserved clonotypes. For all TCRbeta clonotypes obtained by the gDNA method from several donors, generation probabilities were computed with OLGA. In its TCRdb copy, this immuneACCESS table keeps in-frame sequences only and misses some clones. Where compared with another copy, unresolved V genes explain less than half of these, and the others have no known cause. V and J calls and clone size are given by that table; D and trimming were obtained from the DNA. This sample has some 2,000,000 clones in its table, and 90% to 96% of those were observed once. The ten most abundant clones make up roughly 0.13% of the sample.

Donors were healthy HIV-negative adults with no recently reported acute infections or vaccinations. All donors were Caucasian adults living in Nashville, Tennessee, USA. CD4+ T cells were enriched by magnetic negative selection; naive cells were then positively selected on CD45RA, and the negative fraction formed the memory subset. Blood was obtained by leukapheresis, after which PBMCs were separated by Ficoll-Histopaque density gradient centrifugation and cryopreserved in liquid nitrogen vapor phase. Analytical flow cytometry was used to check the purity and quantity of every magnetically sorted T cell population. From each sorted fraction, genomic DNA was isolated and quantified by UV absorbance on a Nanodrop 2000c.

The sequence was obtained from a man in his late teens or twenties in good health. The source material was naive CD4+ T cells sorted from blood. The meaning of the sample's cell subset or site label: CD45RA+ positively selected. The V and J segments used are TRBV14 and TRBJ2-7, with an unclear D gene assignment. The nucleotides are TGTGCCAGCAGCCAAGAGGATCGGTACTACGAGCAGTACTTC. The resulting protein is CASSQEDRYYEQYF.